Each of the 18 T cell receptor beta chains below was sequenced from the same sample in a study of T cells after posttransplantation cyclophosphamide. Profiling relied on immunoSEQ multiplex PCR, and the TCRdb table lists in-frame clones only, not all of them. In total the sample includes more than 35,000 clones, none of them seen once. The sequenced material came from PBMCs. The receptors were sampled from a man in his forties or fifties in good health, CMV-negative, and a related stem cell transplant donor.

This clone was found many times. The chain combines TRBV7-9 with TRBJ1-1; tentatively, D is TRBD1 (6 bases). V was pared by 4 bases and J by 6 bases, with 12 bases between. CDR1 is SEHNR and CDR2 is FQNEAQ in the germline V gene (reference sequence). The CDR3 is 13 amino acids. The CDR3 sequence: CASSSQGEAEAFF. CDR3 coding DNA: TGTGCCAGCAGCTCACAGGGAGAGGCTGAAGCTTTCTTT. The full variable domain, completed using reference TRBV7-9 and TRBJ1-1, is DTGVSQNPRHKITKRGQNVTFRCDPISEHNRLYWYRQTLGQGPEFLTYFQNEAQLEKSRLLSDRFSAERPKGSFSTLEIQRTEQGDSAMYLCASSSQGEAEAFFGQGTRLTVV.

Ten or more counts support this clone. The chain employs TRBV13 and TRBJ2-7, with D unclear. From germline, CDR1 is PRHDT and CDR2 FYEKMQ (reference sequence). The V and J ends lost 5 bases and 3 bases respectively, with 5 bases between them. The CDR3 has 11 amino acids. In nucleotides, the CDR3 is TGTGCCAGCAGCACCTACTACGAGCAGTACTTC. This encodes CASSTYYEQYF.

This clone has more than one count but fewer than ten. V usage is TRBV27 and J usage is TRBJ2-7, with a possible D match to TRBD2 (6 bases). Germline lookup yields CDR1 MNHEY and CDR2 SMNVEV (reference sequence). The CDR3 is made up of 15 amino acids. Trimming pared 0 bases from V and 0 bases from J, leaving 9 bases between. The CDR3 spells CASSLSGLISYEQYF. CDR3 nucleotide sequence: TGTGCCAGCAGTTTATCGGGACTTATCTCCTACGAGCAGTACTTC.

The table lists this clone with many counts. The chain carries TRBV18 and TRBJ2-7; TRBD1 aligns across 8 bases. V shed 1 base, J shed 2 bases, and the junction held 4 bases outside the gene matches. Germline CDR1 is KGHSH and CDR2 is LQKENI. This CDR3 is 15 amino acids long. CDR3 coding DNA: TGTGCCAGCTCACCACGGACAGGGTATCCCTACGAGCAGTACTTC. Encoded protein: CASSPRTGYPYEQYF. Full variable domain (outside the CDR3, taken from reference TRBV18 and TRBJ2-7): NAGVMQNPRHLVRRRGQEARLRCSPMKGHSHVYWYRQLPEEGLKFMVYLQKENIIDESGMPKERFSAEFPKEGPSILRIQQVVRGDSAAYFCASSPRTGYPYEQYFGPGTRLTVT.

This clone was picked up many times. This rearrangement joins TRBV9 to TRBJ1-2; D not certain. CDR1 and CDR2 from the germline V gene are SGDLS and YYNGEE. V was clipped by 4 bases and J by 5 bases, with 21 bases between them. The CDR3 is 16 residues long. CDR3 nucleotide sequence: TGTGCCAGCAGCACGACGACATCCGGGAGTGGGTATGGCTACACCTTC. Amino acid sequence: CASSTTTSGSGYGYTF.

The chain couples TRBV5-1 to TRBJ2-5, with TRBD2 matching over 8 bases. Germline-derived CDR1 and CDR2 are SGHRS and YFSETQ. The V and J ends lost 4 bases and 5 bases, in that order; junction bases with no gene match: 10. This CDR3 comprises 15 residues. The CDR3 region has the DNA TGCGCCAGCAGCGATCCGGGACTAGGGGTGGAGACCCAGTACTTC. Amino acid sequence: CASSDPGLGVETQYF.

The chain's CDR3 is CASGGGMNSPLHF. Written as DNA, the CDR3 is TGTGCCAGCGGGGGGGGGATGAATTCACCCCTCCACTTT. The rearrangement links TRBV5-6 to TRBJ1-6, with TRBD1 as a possible D gene (5 bases). CDR1 is SGHDT, CDR2 YYEEEE, per germline. The CDR3 has 13 residues. Trimming left V 7 bases short and J 7 bases short, with 12 bases between.

The J gene is TRBJ2-7, the V gene TRBV7-6; TRBD2 matches 10 bases. The germline V gene has CDR1 SGHVS and CDR2 FNYEAQ. Trimming removed 2 bases from V and 9 bases from J; junction bases left unmatched: 10. The CDR3 has 15 residues. This chain's CDR3 is CASSLTNGLAVGQYF. As DNA, the CDR3 is TGTGCCAGCAGCTTAACCAATGGACTAGCGGTCGGGCAGTACTTC.

The sample holds many counts of this clone. This sequence joins TRBV5-1 and TRBJ1-1; the D is unclear. CDR1 is SGHRS and CDR2 is YFSETQ in the germline V gene. The ends were cut back, 4 bases at V and 4 bases at J, with 20 bases in the middle. CDR3 length: 16 residues. CDR3 region: CASSPGRSGWITEAFF. The CDR3 region has the DNA TGCGCCAGCAGCCCGGGTCGGTCTGGGTGGATCACTGAAGCTTTCTTT.

In its sample, this clone was seen many times. This sequence joins TRBV2 and TRBJ1-1; D gene uncertain. The V end was cut by 6 bases, the J end by 0 bases, with 11 bases between. Germline values: CDR1 SNHLY, CDR2 FYNNEI. The CDR3 contains 14 residues. The CDR3 is CASSRRGMNTEAFF. The CDR3 DNA follows: TGTGCCAGCAGCAGACGAGGGATGAACACTGAAGCTTTCTTT.

This clone was seen at least ten times. This chain links TRBV27 with TRBJ1-1; 8 nucleotides align to TRBD1. CDR3 size: 15 residues. Per the germline V gene, CDR1 is MNHEY and CDR2 is SMNVEV (reference sequence). With 5 bases clipped from V and 6 bases from J, the junction kept 11 bases outside the gene matches. CDR3 region: CASSGTRQGASEAFF. For the CDR3, the DNA is TGTGCCAGCAGTGGGACCCGCCAGGGGGCCTCTGAAGCTTTCTTT.

This clone was recorded many times. The chain has TRBV5-1 and TRBJ2-1, with 8 bases lining up with TRBD1. Trimming took 3 bases from V and 1 from J; bases not matched to a gene: 3. Germline V CDR1 and CDR2: SGHRS, YFSETQ. The CDR3 runs to 15 residues. CDR3 amino acids: CASSYTGGSYNEQFF. In DNA form, the CDR3 reads TGCGCCAGCAGCTATACAGGGGGGTCCTACAATGAGCAGTTCTTC.

The sample holds many counts of this clone. The rearrangement links TRBV7-2 to TRBJ2-2; D is unresolved. Trimming cost V 2 bases and J 6 bases, with 13 bases left between them. CDR1 and CDR2 from the germline V gene are SGHTA and FQGNSA. This CDR3 contains 15 residues. The CDR3: CASSLNSLLAGELFF. The CDR3, as DNA: TGTGCCAGCAGCTTAAACTCTCTACTGGCCGGGGAGCTGTTTTTT.

This clone was detected many times. The chain joins TRBV5-1 to TRBJ2-1, with D possibly TRBD2 on 5 matching bases. Trimming pared 1 base from V and 8 bases from J, leaving 16 bases between. The CDR3 has 15 residues. The germline V gene encodes CDR1 SGHRS and CDR2 YFSETQ. CDR3 bases: TGCGCCAGCAGCTTGATGAGGCTAGCTAGGGATGAGCAGTTCTTC. Protein: CASSLMRLARDEQFF.

Many counts were recorded for this clone. This chain links TRBV19 with TRBJ2-5, with 10 bases that match TRBD1. The CDR3 covers 16 residues. V lost 6 bases, J lost 4 bases, and 11 bases stayed unmatched. CDR1 and CDR2 (germline): LNHDA, SQIVND (reference sequence). DNA of the CDR3: TGTGCCAGTAGGGGGACAGGGGCAGTCTCGGGAGAGACCCAGTACTTC. Translation: CASRGTGAVSGETQYF.

The table lists this clone with many counts. This chain joins TRBV7-9 and TRBJ1-6, with TRBD1 matching over 7 bases. J lost 10 bases, V lost 3 bases, and 9 bases had no gene match. This CDR3 is 15 amino acids long. From germline, CDR1 is SEHNR and CDR2 FQNEAQ (reference sequence). The CDR3, as DNA: TGTGCCAGCAGCTTGGGGCAGGGGGTAGGATCACCCCTCCACTTT. This codes for CASSLGQGVGSPLHF.

This clone was observed at least ten times. The V and J genes are TRBV10-2 and TRBJ2-7; 7 bases agree with TRBD1. CDR1 and CDR2 from the germline V gene are WSHSY and SAAADI. This CDR3 is built from 13 residues. The ends lost 6 bases at V and 5 bases at J; junction bases unmatched: 7. The CDR3 loop reads CASRAGGFDEQYF. CDR3 DNA: TGCGCCAGCAGAGCAGGGGGTTTCGACGAGCAGTACTTC.

This sequence joins TRBV5-1 and TRBJ2-5; unclear D gene. The CDR3 covers 15 residues. V was clipped by 1 base and J by 2 bases, with 12 bases between them. Germline CDR1 reads SGHRS; CDR2 reads YFSETQ. The CDR3 DNA sequence: TGCGCCAGCAGCTTGACTACGGCTGCACAAGAGACCCAGTACTTC. Its protein is CASSLTTAAQETQYF. Full variable domain (rest looked up from reference TRBV5-1 and TRBJ2-5): KAGVTQTPRYLIKTRGQQVTLSCSPISGHRSVSWYQQTPGQGLQFLFEYFSETQRNKGNFPGRFSGRQFSNSRSEMNVSTLELGDSALYLCASSLTTAAQETQYFGPGTRLLVL.